This T cell receptor beta chain was obtained from a study of blood T cell repertoires in COVID-19. Overall study: Some COVID-19 samples were acute and others convalescent; all came from the United States, Italy and Spain. T cells, B-cell-depleted T cells, or PBMCs supplied cDNA or gDNA.

Only in-frame clones appear in the TCRdb table, and some are missing; sequencing was by immunoSEQ multiplex PCR. The sample has about 210,000 clones, more than 75% seen once. CDR1 is SGHNT, CDR2 YYREEE, per germline (reference sequence). V dropped 1 base and J dropped 7 bases, with 18 bases sitting between them. The CDR3 has 16 amino acids. Sequences were obtained from peripheral blood. This TCR was recovered from a woman aged 40 to 50 with acute or convalescent COVID-19. V is TRBV5-4 and J is TRBJ2-4; D perhaps matches TRBD2 (7 bases). CDR3 in DNA: TGTGCCAGCAGCTTGAGGGGGGGCGCGATCGCGAACATTCAGTACTTC. It translates to CASSLRGGAIANIQYF. The full variable domain, completed using reference TRBV5-4 and TRBJ2-4, is ETGVTQSPTHLIKTRGQQVTLRCSSQSGHNTVSWYQQALGQGPQFIFQYYREEENGRGNFPPRFSGLQFPNYSSELNVNALELDDSALYLCASSLRGGAIANIQYFGAGTRLSVL.